The 26 T cell receptor beta chains in this list originate from one sample, sequenced in a study of identical twins. A single record per CDR3 protein comes from TCRdb applying MiXCR to the 5' RACE reads. This repertoire shows a few hundred thousand distinct CDR3 sequences, roughly 8.7% found once; its top ten account for less than 4%. These data were also reused for a study on yellow fever vaccine responses in identical twins.

The material sequenced was CD8+ T cells sorted from blood. The origin of the receptors is a woman under 30 in good health.

This clonotype was counted between two and nine times. The chain couples TRBV2 to TRBJ2-7, with D tentatively TRBD2 (5 bases). Germline CDR1 is SNHLY and CDR2 is FYNNEI. The length of the CDR3 is 14 residues. V was clipped by 9 bases and J by 2 bases, with 17 bases between them. CDR3 nucleotides: TGTGCCAGTCAATTTTACCGGGGAACCTACGAGCAGTACTTC. The encoded protein is CASQFYRGTYEQYF. The entire variable domain, with the rest obtained from reference TRBV2 and TRBJ2-7, is as follows: EPEVTQTPSHQVTQMGQEVILRCVPISNHLYFYWYRQILGQKVEFLVSFYNNEISEKSEIFDDQFSVERPDGSNFTLKIRSTKLEDSAMYFCASQFYRGTYEQYFGPGTRLTVT.

The V call is TRBV7-6, the J call TRBJ2-1, with 7 positions matching TRBD1. This CDR3 spans 15 amino acids. CDR1 and CDR2 from the germline V gene are SGHVS and FNYEAQ. With V trimmed by 5 bases and J by 8 bases, 12 bases remained unmatched. The CDR3 region is CASSLRDRSGDEQFF. CDR3 in DNA: TGTGCCAGCAGCCTCCGGGACAGAAGTGGGGATGAGCAGTTCTTC.

The table lists this clonotype with a few counts. The chain is built from TRBV28 and TRBJ2-7; D uncertain. V shed 1 base and J shed 3 bases, with 7 bases lying between them. The CDR3 sequence is 13 residues long. Germline V CDR1 and CDR2: MDHEN, SYDVKM. CDR3: CASSLLPDYEQYF. In DNA, the CDR3 is TGTGCCAGCAGTTTATTGCCGGACTACGAGCAGTACTTC. Filled out from reference TRBV28 and TRBJ2-7, the complete variable domain reads DVKVTQSSRYLVKRTGEKVFLECVQDMDHENMFWYRQDPGLGLRLIYFSYDVKMKEKGDIPEGYSVSREKKERFSLILESASTNQTSMYLCASSLLPDYEQYFGPGTRLTVT.

This clonotype was seen a handful of times. The CDR3 region is CASSQDREDTDTQYF. As DNA, the CDR3 is TGCGCCAGCAGCCAAGATCGGGAGGACACAGATACGCAGTATTTT. This chain links TRBV4-3 with TRBJ2-3; 7 nucleotides agree with TRBD2. The germline gives CDR1 LGHNA, CDR2 YSLEER. The CDR3 is made up of 15 amino acids. The V gene end was trimmed by 0 bases and the J gene end by 2 bases; junction bases not matched to a gene: 2.

The chain carries TRBV4-3 and TRBJ2-7; 7 bases are a match to TRBD1. V lost 0 bases to trimming and J lost 4 bases; unmatched junction nucleotides: 6. This CDR3 contains 15 residues. Germline-derived CDR1 and CDR2 are LGHNA and YSLEER. CDR3 sequence: CASSQDRGWIYEQYF. The DNA of the CDR3 is TGCGCCAGCAGCCAAGACAGGGGGTGGATTTACGAGCAGTACTTC.

This clonotype was seen a few times. V gene TRBV9 combines with J gene TRBJ1-1, with a weak D call TRBD1 (5 bases). This CDR3 region has 14 residues. Germline-derived CDR1 and CDR2 are SGDLS and YYNGEE. Trimming removed 3 bases from V and 1 base from J, with 10 bases in between. This chain's CDR3 is CASSDDRKNTEAFF. CDR3 DNA: TGTGCCAGCAGCGATGACAGAAAGAACACTGAAGCTTTCTTT.

This clonotype was recorded a few times. The chain joins TRBV28 to TRBJ2-5; no clear D gene. The V gene lost 2 bases and the J gene lost 4 bases, with 5 bases spanning the gap. Germline loops: CDR1 MDHEN, CDR2 SYDVKM. The CDR3 is 12 amino acids. The CDR3 is CASSLGPETQYF. CDR3 coding DNA: TGTGCCAGCAGTTTAGGGCCAGAGACCCAGTACTTC.

This clonotype appeared many times. The gene calls are TRBV5-1 and TRBJ2-7; D not resolved. Trimming removed 0 bases at V and 3 bases at J, with 13 bases between. The CDR3 length is 15 residues. CDR1 is SGHRS, CDR2 YFSETQ, per germline. Written as DNA, the CDR3 is TGCGCCAGCAGCTTGGGGCAGCTTTCCGACTACGAGCAGTACTTC. It yields the protein CASSLGQLSDYEQYF. Together with reference TRBV5-1 and TRBJ2-7, the CDR3 gives the full variable domain: KAGVTQTPRYLIKTRGQQVTLSCSPISGHRSVSWYQQTPGQGLQFLFEYFSETQRNKGNFPGRFSGRQFSNSRSEMNVSTLELGDSALYLCASSLGQLSDYEQYFGPGTRLTVT.

This clonotype was counted many times. Here the CDR3 reads CASSRRSEITYNEQFF. CDR3 sequence (DNA): TGTGCCAGCTCACGACGTTCGGAGATAACCTACAATGAGCAGTTCTTC. The V gene is TRBV18, the J gene TRBJ2-1; D is uncertain. CDR3 length: 16 amino acids. The V gene lost 4 bases and the J gene lost 2 bases, with 15 bases spanning the gap. Looked up from germline, CDR1 is KGHSH and CDR2 is LQKENI. Variable domain in full (rest from reference TRBV18 and TRBJ2-1): NAGVMQNPRHLVRRRGQEARLRCSPMKGHSHVYWYRQLPEEGLKFMVYLQKENIIDESGMPKERFSAEFPKEGPSILRIQQVVRGDSAAYFCASSRRSEITYNEQFFGPGTRLTVL.

The rearrangement joins TRBV29-1 to TRBJ2-7; TRBD2 matches 8 bases. This CDR3 is 16 amino acids long. The junction had 11 bases not matched to a gene; V was cut back by 4 bases and J by 0 bases. Germline V gene data show CDR1 as SQVTM and CDR2 as ANQGSEA. The CDR3 region is CSVVISGTKSSYEQYF. The CDR3 nucleotides read TGCAGCGTTGTTATTAGCGGGACAAAAAGCTCCTACGAGCAGTACTTC.

This clonotype has more than one count but fewer than ten. The chain is built from TRBV11-2 and TRBJ2-1; D not resolved. The CDR3 loop spans 12 amino acids. Trimming shortened V by 6 bases and J by 5 bases, and 8 bases separated the two germline ends. CDR1 is SGHAT and CDR2 is FQNNGV in the germline V gene. The DNA of the CDR3 is TGTGCCAGCAGAGCGTGGGACAATGAGCAGTTCTTC. Its protein product is CASRAWDNEQFF.

The rearrangement links TRBV29-1 to TRBJ1-2; tentative D call: TRBD1 (5 bases). This CDR3 spans 14 amino acids. V dropped 2 bases and J dropped 7 bases, with 17 bases sitting between them. In germline, CDR1 is SQVTM, CDR2 ANQGSEA. DNA for the CDR3: TGCAGCGTTGAAACTGGCCAGGGAAGTTCTGGCTACACCTTC. This gives the protein CSVETGQGSSGYTF.

This clonotype occurred a few times. V gene TRBV4-1 combines with J gene TRBJ1-1; D remains unclear. In germline, CDR1 is MGHRA, CDR2 YSYEKL. The CDR3 runs 13 residues. V was shortened by 3 bases and J by 0 bases, with 5 bases between the two germline ends. The CDR3 is CASSHALNTEAFF. DNA for the CDR3: TGCGCCAGCAGCCATGCTTTGAACACTGAAGCTTTCTTT.

This clonotype was counted between two and nine times. DNA of the CDR3: TGTGCCAGCAGCTCCCAACAGGAGGGCCCGATAAGCAATCAGCCCCAGCATTTT. It translates to CASSSQQEGPISNQPQHF. The V gene is TRBV7-8, the J gene TRBJ1-5; possibly TRBD1 for D (5 bases). Per the germline V gene, CDR1 is SGHVS and CDR2 is FQNEAQ. V lost 4 bases to trimming and J lost 1 base, with 20 bases between them. This CDR3 is built from 18 residues. Variable domain in full (rest from reference TRBV7-8 and TRBJ1-5): GAGVSQSPRYKVAKRGQDVALRCDPISGHVSLFWYQQALGQGPEFLTYFQNEAQLDKSGLPSDRFFAERPEGSVSTLKIQRTQQEDSAVYLCASSSQQEGPISNQPQHFGDGTRLSIL.

In its sample, this clonotype was seen a few times. The chain employs TRBV11-2 and TRBJ2-7; D gene unclear. The CDR3 runs 12 residues. V lost 6 bases to trimming and J lost 3 bases, with 9 bases between them. Germline CDR1 reads SGHAT; CDR2 reads FQNNGV. The CDR3 coding sequence is TGTGCCAGCAGTAGCTGGGACTACGAGCAGTACTTC. Translating it yields CASSSWDYEQYF.

This chain links TRBV5-1 with TRBJ2-4; D may be TRBD2 (7 bases). Trimming pared 0 bases from V and 7 bases from J, leaving 17 bases between. CDR1 is SGHRS and CDR2 is YFSETQ in the germline V gene. The CDR3 contains 16 residues. CDR3 in DNA: TGCGCCAGCAGCTTGGAATTTTCGGAGGGGGGGAACATTCAGTACTTC. Protein: CASSLEFSEGGNIQYF.

This clonotype occurred a few times. The CDR3 region is CASSSDMAIAGGPGYNEQFF. DNA of the CDR3: TGTGCCAGCAGCTCAGACATGGCTATAGCGGGAGGGCCTGGATACAATGAGCAGTTCTTC. The gene calls are TRBV11-2 and TRBJ2-1; 11 positions match TRBD2. The junction had 18 bases not matched to a gene; V was cut back by 4 bases and J by 4 bases. The CDR3 totals 20 residues. Germline loops: CDR1 SGHAT, CDR2 FQNNGV.

This clonotype was found a few times. V and J are TRBV7-9 and TRBJ1-1; 7 nucleotides align to TRBD1. J gave up 0 bases and V 2 bases, and 6 bases lay outside the gene matches. The CDR3 totals 16 residues. CDR1 and CDR2 from the germline V gene are SEHNR and FQNEAQ (reference sequence). The CDR3 loop reads CASSLSPGQMNTEAFF. The CDR3 region has the DNA TGTGCCAGCAGCTTAAGTCCGGGACAGATGAACACTGAAGCTTTCTTT.

J is TRBJ2-7 and V is TRBV5-6, with TRBD2 matching 7 bases. The CDR3 runs to 15 residues. V gave up 0 bases and J gave up 6 bases; unmatched junction bases: 9. CDR1 SGHDT and CDR2 YYEEEE come from the germline V gene. CDR3 nucleotide sequence: TGTGCCAGCAGCTTGGCTAGCGGATGGTCTGCCGAGCAGTACTTC. Translation gives CASSLASGWSAEQYF.

This clonotype was seen many times. V gene TRBV24-1 combines with J gene TRBJ2-7; 9 bases align to TRBD2. CDR1 KGHDR and CDR2 SFDVKD come from the germline V gene. This CDR3 has 18 amino acids. The ends lost 3 bases at V and 0 bases at J; junction bases unmatched: 11. In DNA, the CDR3 is TGTGCCACCAGTGATATAAAGCGGGTAGCGGGGGCCTCCTACGAGCAGTACTTC. Its protein product is CATSDIKRVAGASYEQYF.

The sample holds a few counts of this clonotype. The chain recombines TRBV10-2 with TRBJ2-3; 7 bases are shared with TRBD1. The germline CDR1 and CDR2 sequences are WSHSY and SAAADI. This CDR3 spans 15 amino acids. V was clipped by 6 bases and J by 3 bases; unmatched bases: 9. The CDR3 sequence: CASSEGASSTDTQYF. DNA for the CDR3: TGCGCCAGCAGCGAGGGGGCTAGCAGTACAGATACGCAGTATTTT.

The DNA of the CDR3 is TGTGCCAGCAGTTACGGACAGACCTACGAGCAGTACTTC. Translating it yields CASSYGQTYEQYF. This chain uses TRBV27 with TRBJ2-7, with D tentatively TRBD1 (6 bases). The CDR3 is 13 amino acids. V was shortened by 4 bases and J by 2 bases, with 9 bases between the two germline ends. Germline values: CDR1 MNHEY, CDR2 SMNVEV (reference sequence).

This clonotype was found many times. J is TRBJ2-1 and V is TRBV29-1; 9 nucleotides agree with TRBD2. V was clipped by 1 base and J by 7 bases; unmatched bases: 2. This CDR3 is 13 amino acids long. Germline V gives CDR1 SQVTM, CDR2 ANQGSEA. CDR3 nucleotides: TGCAGCGTTGAAGCTCTAGCGGGGAATGAGCAGTTCTTC. Its protein product is CSVEALAGNEQFF.

CDR3 loop: CASSLYRLGQPQHF. CDR3 DNA sequence: TGTGCCAGCAGTTTATACCGCTTGGGTCAGCCCCAGCATTTT. The chain joins TRBV27 to TRBJ1-5; D is undetermined. Trimming took off 1 base at V and 6 bases at J, with 10 bases between the two ends. Germline-derived CDR1 and CDR2 are MNHEY and SMNVEV (reference sequence). The CDR3 loop spans 14 amino acids.

This clonotype has a handful of counts. The rearrangement uses TRBV10-3 and TRBJ2-2; D might be TRBD2 (6 bases). This CDR3 has 16 residues. The ends were cut back, 3 bases at V and 6 bases at J, with 17 bases in the middle. Germline V gene sequence: CDR1 ENHRY, CDR2 SYGVKD. The CDR3 DNA sequence: TGTGCCATCAGTGACCGAGGAGGGCAGGGTCCCGGGGAGCTGTTTTTT. Translated: CAISDRGGQGPGELFF.

Many counts were recorded for this clonotype. J is TRBJ2-1 and V is TRBV27, with D possibly TRBD1 on 5 matching bases. With 0 bases removed from V and 4 bases from J, the gap between germline ends came to 7 bases. CDR1 and CDR2 (germline): MNHEY, SMNVEV (reference sequence). The CDR3 loop spans 14 amino acids. The CDR3 loop reads CASSLSQGYNEQFF. CDR3 coding DNA: TGTGCCAGCAGTTTATCCCAGGGTTACAATGAGCAGTTCTTC.